These 27 T cell receptor beta chains were sequenced from one sample in a study of vaccination and CD4 T cells after COVID-19. Their target antigens are unknown. Treatment reported: roughly 11-day PBMC culture with coronavirus spike peptide pools or control peptides (ViraFEST assay). With the Oncomine TCR Beta short-read assay, DNA from cultured CD4+ T cells was sequenced. TCRdb reprocessed the PCR reads with MiXCR, giving one entry per CDR3 protein. Among more than 12,000 distinct CDR3 sequences, 30% were seen once, and the ten largest hold roughly a sixth. Sequencing used cultured CD4+ T cells from blood. The receptors originated from a human donor with COVID-19.

CDR3 sequence: CASSPGVGFNSPLHF. The CDR3 DNA reads as TGTGCCAGCAGCCCGGGAGTAGGGTTTAATTCACCCCTCCACTTT. The chain uses TRBV7-2 and TRBJ1-6; D remains unclear. CDR3 size: 15 residues. Germline V CDR1 and CDR2: SGHTA, FQGNSA. V lost 5 bases and J lost 6, with 14 bases in between.

This clonotype is medium-sized in the sample. The chain uses TRBV7-9 and TRBJ1-2; no reliable D call. The CDR3 is made up of 13 amino acids. Per the germline V gene, CDR1 is SEHNR and CDR2 is FQNEAQ (reference sequence). Trimming shortened V by 1 base and J by 9 bases, and 12 bases separated the two germline ends. The CDR3 DNA sequence: TGTGCCAGCAGCTTAGATTCGGGGTCGAGCTACACCTTC. It is translated as CASSLDSGSSYTF. The whole variable domain, remainder taken from reference TRBV7-9 and TRBJ1-2, is DTGVSQNPRHKITKRGQNVTFRCDPISEHNRLYWYRQTLGQGPEFLTYFQNEAQLEKSRLLSDRFSAERPKGSFSTLEIQRTEQGDSAMYLCASSLDSGSSYTFGSGTRLTVV.

V gene TRBV7-3 combines with J gene TRBJ1-1; weak D call: TRBD1 (5 bases). In germline, CDR1 is SGHTA, CDR2 FQGTGA. With 5 bases removed from V and 2 bases from J, the gap between germline ends came to 18 bases. This CDR3 has 16 residues. The CDR3 DNA is TGTGCCAGCAGCCCCGACCCGACAGTCGCAAACACTGAAGCTTTCTTT. Amino acids: CASSPDPTVANTEAFF.

This chain connects TRBV2 to TRBJ2-3, with no clear D. V gave up 8 bases and J gave up 2 bases, with 14 bases separating them. Per the germline V gene, CDR1 is SNHLY and CDR2 is FYNNEI. The CDR3 spans 14 residues. The CDR3 DNA reads as TGTGCCAGCGTGGACGGAACTCACACAGATACGCAGTATTTT. Its translation: CASVDGTHTDTQYF.

This chain uses TRBV6-2 or TRBV6-3 with TRBJ1-2; D remains unclear. The V end was cut by 6 bases, the J end by 3 bases, with 14 bases between. Germline-derived CDR1 and CDR2 are MNHEY and SVGEGT. The CDR3 covers 14 residues. CDR3 nucleotide sequence: TGTGCCAGCAGCCCCTCGGCCGCCTACTATGGCTACACCTTC. This codes for CASSPSAAYYGYTF.

This clonotype came up a few times. This sequence joins TRBV7-2 and TRBJ2-5, with 8 bases lining up with TRBD2. V was pared by 1 base and J by 1 base, with 11 bases of the junction left unmatched. The CDR3 loop spans 18 amino acids. The germline CDR1 and CDR2 sequences are SGHTA and FQGNSA. The DNA for the CDR3 is TGTGCCAGCAGCTTAGTTGGTGCGATAGCGGGGCCCCAAGAGACCCAGTACTTC. It encodes CASSLVGAIAGPQETQYF.

This CDR3 is CASSFDRGEDEQYF. The CDR3 nucleotides are TGTGCCAGCAGCTTCGACAGGGGAGAAGACGAGCAGTACTTC. The gene calls are TRBV7-2 and TRBJ2-7; 8 bases map to TRBD1. The CDR3 extends over 14 amino acids. Germline-derived CDR1 and CDR2 are SGHTA and FQGNSA. Trimming cost V 3 bases and J 5 bases; bases outside gene matches: 6.

V and J are TRBV19 and TRBJ2-5, with 11 bases aligning to TRBD2. This CDR3 spans 17 amino acids. CDR1 and CDR2 (germline): LNHDA, SQIVND (reference sequence). With 1 base clipped from V and 5 bases from J, the junction kept 9 bases outside the gene matches. The CDR3 loop reads CASSIAASGGRGETQYF. The CDR3 DNA reads TGTGCCAGTAGTATAGCGGCTAGCGGGGGGAGGGGGGAGACCCAGTACTTC. Together with reference TRBV19 and TRBJ2-5, the CDR3 gives the full variable domain: DGGITQSPKYLFRKEGQNVTLSCEQNLNHDAMYWYRQDPGQGLRLIYYSQIVNDFQKGDIAEGYSVSREKKESFPLTVTSAQKNPTAFYLCASSIAASGGRGETQYFGPGTRLLVL.

The chain combines TRBV20-1 with TRBJ1-3, with a weak D call TRBD1 (5 bases). The ends were cut back, 3 bases at V and 2 bases at J, with 17 bases in the middle. The CDR3 is made up of 16 amino acids. Germline V lookup: CDR1 DFQATT, CDR2 SNEGSKA (reference sequence). The CDR3 bases are TGCAGTGCTAGTCCAGCAGGGCGAAGGCCTGGAAACACCATATATTTT. This codes for CSASPAGRRPGNTIYF.

This clonotype was seen a handful of times. The chain couples TRBV6-1 to TRBJ2-2, with 10 bases that match TRBD1. The V segment lost 6 bases and the J segment 3 bases; nucleotides outside the gene matches: 4. The CDR3 extends over 15 amino acids. Per germline, CDR1 MNHNS and CDR2 SASEGT. CDR3 sequence reads: CASRVTGGDTGELFF. Written as DNA, the CDR3 is TGTGCCAGCAGGGTGACAGGGGGCGACACCGGGGAGCTGTTTTTT.

The chain recombines TRBV6-1 with TRBJ1-6, with 7 bases identical to TRBD1. The CDR3 is made up of 17 amino acids. Germline assignment: CDR1 MNHNS and CDR2 SASEGT. V lost 5 bases to trimming and J lost 1 base; unmatched junction nucleotides: 8. CDR3 in amino acids: CASSRQGGWSYNSPLHF. The CDR3 region has the DNA TGTGCCAGCAGTCGACAGGGAGGTTGGTCCTATAATTCACCCCTCCACTTT.

As for this clonotype: With a much larger clone just one base away, this may be a read error. The V call is TRBV5-4, the J call TRBJ1-1, with TRBD1 matching 9 bases. The CDR3 covers 14 residues. Germline CDR1 and CDR2: SGHNT and YYREEE (reference sequence). V shed 4 bases, J shed 1 base, and the junction held 2 bases outside the gene matches. CDR3 residues: CASSPGQGNTEAFF. The CDR3 bases are TGTGCCAGCAGCCCGGGACAGGGGAACACTGAAGCTTTCTTT. Full variable domain (outside the CDR3, taken from reference TRBV5-4 and TRBJ1-1): ETGVTQSPTHLIKTRGQQVTLRCSSQSGHNTVSWYQQALGQGPQFIFQYYREEENGRGNFPPRFSGLQFPNYSSELNVNALELDDSALYLCASSPGQGNTEAFFGQGTRLTVV.

This clonotype has just one count. The rearrangement joins TRBV20-1 to TRBJ2-1, with D unclear. CDR1 DFQATT and CDR2 SNEGSKA come from the germline V gene (reference sequence). V lost 5 bases and J 1 base, leaving 18 bases between the germline ends. The CDR3 is 16 amino acids. This CDR3 is CSAPERTGLSYNEQFF. The CDR3 nucleotides read TGCAGTGCTCCCGAACGGACGGGTCTTTCCTACAATGAGCAGTTCTTC.

This clonotype has a handful of counts. V and J are TRBV28 and TRBJ2-7; possibly TRBD1 or TRBD2 for D (6 bases each). The CDR3 has 15 residues. V lost 4 bases and J 3 bases, leaving 16 bases between the germline ends. Germline CDR1 MDHEN, CDR2 SYDVKM. Here the CDR3 DNA reads TGTGCCAGCAGTTCCCCGGGGGACACCTTCTACGAGCAGTACTTC. This gives the protein CASSSPGDTFYEQYF.

There are a few counts of this clonotype. The J gene is TRBJ2-5, the V gene TRBV7-2; the D gene could be TRBD1 or TRBD2 (5 bases each). The V gene lost 0 bases and the J gene lost 4 bases, with 12 bases spanning the gap. The CDR3 sequence is 15 residues long. The germline V gene encodes CDR1 SGHTA and CDR2 FQGNSA. DNA of the CDR3: TGTGCCAGCAGCTTAGCGGCAGGGACGGGAGAGACCCAGTACTTC. Translated: CASSLAAGTGETQYF. Together with reference TRBV7-2 and TRBJ2-5, the CDR3 gives the full variable domain: GAGVSQSPSNKVTEKGKDVELRCDPISGHTALYWYRQSLGQGLEFLIYFQGNSAPDKSGLPSDRFSAERTGGSVSTLTIQRTQQEDSAVYLCASSLAAGTGETQYFGPGTRLLVL.

The sample holds a few counts of this clonotype. The gene calls are TRBV6-5 and TRBJ1-6; unclear D gene. Germline values: CDR1 MNHEY, CDR2 SVGAGI. The CDR3 totals 13 residues. V was shortened by 2 bases and J by 10 bases, with 9 bases between the two germline ends. CDR3 coding DNA: TGTGCCAGCAGTTACGGCGCTCTCTCACCCCTCCACTTT. Translated, it gives CASSYGALSPLHF.

The chain is built from TRBV6-5 and TRBJ2-2; D unresolved. V lost 0 bases and J 1 base, leaving 9 bases between the germline ends. This CDR3 has 16 amino acids. CDR1 MNHEY and CDR2 SVGAGI come from the germline V gene. CDR3 loop: CASSYSTGMNTGELFF. CDR3 nucleotides: TGTGCCAGCAGTTACTCCACGGGTATGAACACCGGGGAGCTGTTTTTT.

This clonotype was counted only a few times. The chain has TRBV6-1 and TRBJ2-5, with 10 bases lining up with TRBD1. V was pared by 8 bases and J by 6 bases, with 12 bases of the junction left unmatched. The CDR3 runs to 15 residues. CDR1 and CDR2 from the germline V gene are MNHNS and SASEGT. CDR3: CASAYQGQGWQTQYF. DNA for the CDR3: TGTGCCAGCGCATACCAGGGACAGGGGTGGCAGACCCAGTACTTC.

Only a few counts were recorded for this clonotype. The chain joins TRBV20-1 to TRBJ2-3; the D gene is possibly TRBD2 (6 bases). Trimming removed 0 bases from V and 0 bases from J, with 13 bases in between. The CDR3 is made up of 16 amino acids. CDR1 is DFQATT and CDR2 is SNEGSKA in the germline V gene (reference sequence). The CDR3 coding sequence is TGCAGTGCTAGAGATTTAGCGGCACTTAGCACAGATACGCAGTATTTT. This translates into CSARDLAALSTDTQYF.

This clonotype occurred a few times. V gene TRBV7-8 combines with J gene TRBJ2-3; D is unclear. Between the trimmed V and J ends, which lost 4 bases and 1 base, there was a span of 12 bases. CDR3 length: 15 amino acids. CDR1 SGHVS and CDR2 FQNEAQ come from the germline V gene. The CDR3 DNA reads TGTGCCAGCAGCTCATCTAGTTACGGCACAGATACGCAGTATTTT. Protein product: CASSSSSYGTDTQYF.

V usage is TRBV12-3 or TRBV12-4 and J usage is TRBJ2-7; 7 bases map to TRBD1. Trimming cost V 6 bases and J 0 bases; bases outside gene matches: 5. The CDR3 spans 14 residues. The CDR3 DNA reads TGTGCCAGCAGGCGACAGGGAAACTCCTACGAGCAGTACTTC. It yields the protein CASRRQGNSYEQYF.

V gene TRBV27 combines with J gene TRBJ2-3; D gene ambiguous. The germline V gene has CDR1 MNHEY and CDR2 SMNVEV (reference sequence). The CDR3 sequence is 13 residues long. V was pared by 5 bases and J by 6 bases, with 12 bases between. Here the CDR3 DNA reads TGTGCCAGCAGTGGACGACGTTTGGATACGCAGTATTTT. This codes for CASSGRRLDTQYF.

The J gene is TRBJ1-2, the V gene TRBV11-2, with no clear D. CDR3 length equals 15 residues. V shed 5 bases and J shed 2 bases, with 15 bases lying between them. Germline assignment: CDR1 SGHAT and CDR2 FQNNGV. The CDR3 protein is CASSPQPEPNYGYTF. The CDR3 DNA sequence: TGTGCCAGCAGCCCGCAGCCGGAACCCAACTATGGCTACACCTTC.

This chain links TRBV6-1 with TRBJ1-5; tentatively, D is TRBD1 (5 bases). The CDR3 is 15 residues long. V was shortened by 6 bases and J by 2 bases, with 14 bases between the two germline ends. Germline CDR1 MNHNS, CDR2 SASEGT. The CDR3 region is CASSPHQGGNQPQHF. The CDR3 DNA reads TGTGCCAGCAGCCCCCACCAGGGTGGCAATCAGCCCCAGCATTTT.

The chain links TRBV28 to TRBJ2-5, with 8 bases identical to TRBD2. CDR3 length: 14 residues. The V gene end was trimmed by 11 bases and the J gene end by 5 bases; junction bases not matched to a gene: 13. The germline CDR1 and CDR2 sequences are MDHEN and SYDVKM. The CDR3 sequence: CAGGVAGLLETQYF. The CDR3 DNA follows: TGTGCCGGAGGGGTAGCGGGGTTGTTGGAGACCCAGTACTTC.

This clonotype was detected only a few times. The CDR3 DNA is TGTGCCAGTAGTTCGGACAGGCCAGGCTCTGGAAACACCATATATTTT. Its translation: CASSSDRPGSGNTIYF. The chain combines TRBV19 with TRBJ1-3, with 7 bases matching TRBD1. Germline CDR1 is LNHDA and CDR2 is SQIVND (reference sequence). V was pared by 5 bases and J by 0 bases, with 7 bases of the junction left unmatched. The CDR3 totals 16 residues.

This clonotype was detected a few times. The genes are TRBV7-6 and TRBJ1-3; 7 bases fit TRBD1. Germline V gene sequence: CDR1 SGHVS, CDR2 FNYEAQ. CDR3 length: 14 residues. V trimming: 6 bases; J trimming: 2 bases; junction bases outside the gene matches: 4. Here the CDR3 reads CASSSDRAGNTIYF. The CDR3 DNA sequence: TGTGCCAGCAGTTCAGACAGGGCTGGAAACACCATATATTTT.